These 22 T cell receptor beta chains were all obtained from the same sample, sequenced in a study of cytomegalovirus exposure and HLA in healthy donors. The PCR had 60 Vbeta and 13 Jbeta primers. Sequencing was performed with immunoSEQ multiplex PCR; in TCRdb, only in-frame clones are kept and a portion is missing. This table has over 150,000 clones, less than 85% appearing once. The material sequenced was PBMCs. The receptors were gathered from a man in his sixties in good health and CMV-seronegative.

The chain has TRBV5-1 and TRBJ1-1; 7 bases fit TRBD1. With 2 bases clipped from V and 7 bases from J, the junction kept 5 bases outside the gene matches. The germline gives CDR1 SGHRS, CDR2 YFSETQ. The CDR3 is made up of 13 amino acids. The CDR3 sequence: CASSFGTDFEAFF. The CDR3 DNA reads TGCGCCAGCAGCTTTGGGACAGACTTTGAAGCTTTCTTT.

The rearrangement uses TRBV7-9 and TRBJ1-1, with D perhaps matching TRBD1 (6 bases). The CDR3 loop spans 16 amino acids. V gave up 5 bases and J gave up 3 bases, with 19 bases separating them. Germline V gene sequence: CDR1 SEHNR, CDR2 FQNEAQ (reference sequence). In nucleotides, the CDR3 is TGTGCCAGCAGCCCGGGGGGGTGGGGGCGCGACACTGAAGCTTTCTTT. This sequence encodes CASSPGGWGRDTEAFF.

Here the CDR3 DNA reads TGCGCCAGCAGCTTAGCGGGGCCTGTGGCTAATGAAAAACTGTTTTTT. As protein: CASSLAGPVANEKLFF. This rearrangement joins TRBV5-1 to TRBJ1-4; possibly TRBD1 for D (5 bases). Germline CDR1 and CDR2: SGHRS and YFSETQ. V lost 2 bases, J lost 3 bases, and 14 bases lay in between. CDR3 length: 16 residues.

A few counts support this clone. The J gene is TRBJ2-7, the V gene TRBV4-2; TRBD1 might be the D (6 bases). The CDR3 sequence is 16 residues long. Germline lookup yields CDR1 LGHNA and CDR2 YNFKEQ. Trimming left V 0 bases short and J 1 base short, with 13 bases between. The CDR3 protein is CASSQETGSGSYEQYF. As DNA, the CDR3 is TGTGCCAGCAGCCAAGAGACAGGAAGTGGTTCCTACGAGCAGTACTTC.

As to this clone: Distinct nucleotide sequences in the sample also encode this CDR3. The chain joins TRBV7-3 to TRBJ1-3; no clear D gene. Germline CDR1 and CDR2: SGHTA and FQGTGA. This CDR3 has 13 residues. Trimming pared 5 bases from V and 0 bases from J, leaving 5 bases between. CDR3 protein: CASSPSSGNTIYF. The CDR3 DNA reads TGTGCCAGCAGCCCCAGCTCTGGAAACACCATATATTTT.

The chain couples TRBV11-2 to TRBJ2-1; 15 bases fit TRBD2. This CDR3 spans 19 amino acids. Looked up from germline, CDR1 is SGHAT and CDR2 is FQNNGV. The trim removed 1 base at V and 7 bases at J, leaving 11 bases unmatched. Here the CDR3 reads CASSLAPGLAGGRGNEQFF. In DNA, the CDR3 is TGTGCCAGCAGCTTAGCCCCAGGACTAGCGGGGGGGCGGGGTAATGAGCAGTTCTTC.

The V and J genes are TRBV27 and TRBJ2-7; 9 nucleotides align to TRBD2. The CDR3 spans 17 residues. Trimming removed 5 bases from V and 4 bases from J; junction bases left unmatched: 15. CDR1 MNHEY and CDR2 SMNVEV come from the germline V gene (reference sequence). CDR3 DNA: TGTGCCAGCAGTCCCATGAGAGCTAGCGGGAAGGGGTACGAGCAGTACTTC. Translated, it gives CASSPMRASGKGYEQYF.

The gene calls are TRBV19 and TRBJ1-4; 7 nucleotides agree with TRBD1. V shed 4 bases, J shed 7 bases, and the junction held 9 bases outside the gene matches. CDR3 size: 15 residues. Germline V gives CDR1 LNHDA, CDR2 SQIVND (reference sequence). CDR3 DNA sequence: TGTGCCAGTAGTACTACAGGGGTAAGAGGTGAAAAACTGTTTTTT. Residues: CASSTTGVRGEKLFF.

The chain is built from TRBV18 and TRBJ2-1; 9 bases fit TRBD2. The CDR3 has 15 amino acids. Germline values: CDR1 KGHSH, CDR2 LQKENI. Trimming cost V 3 bases and J 2 bases; bases outside gene matches: 2. This CDR3 is CASSPSSGTYNEQFF. The CDR3, as DNA: TGTGCCAGCTCACCTTCTAGCGGGACCTACAATGAGCAGTTCTTC.

The chain is built from TRBV10-3 and TRBJ1-1, with 7 bases aligning to TRBD1. J was trimmed by 0 bases and V by 2 bases; bases with no gene match: 9. CDR3 length: 17 amino acids. Germline V gene data show CDR1 as ENHRY and CDR2 as SYGVKD. The DNA of the CDR3 is TGTGCCATCAGTGAGCCAGAACAGGGGACCCTGAACACTGAAGCTTTCTTT. As protein: CAISEPEQGTLNTEAFF.

The CDR3 protein is CASSEWLGTSGEEQYF. CDR3 sequence (DNA): TGTGCCAGCAGTGAATGGCTTGGGACTAGCGGGGAGGAGCAGTACTTC. The gene calls are TRBV2 and TRBJ2-7; 13 nucleotides align to TRBD2. The V gene end was trimmed by 2 bases and the J gene end by 7 bases; junction bases not matched to a gene: 8. CDR3 length equals 16 residues. The V gene's germline CDR1 is SNHLY and CDR2 FYNNEI.

This rearrangement joins TRBV5-4 to TRBJ2-7; weak D call: TRBD2 (6 bases). Germline CDR1 is SGHNT and CDR2 is YYREEE (reference sequence). The CDR3 runs to 15 residues. V lost 4 bases, J lost 0 bases, and 14 bases lay in between. CDR3 loop: CASSIAPSASYEQYF. The CDR3 coding sequence is TGTGCCAGCAGCATTGCGCCTAGCGCCTCCTACGAGCAGTACTTC.

This chain uses TRBV5-1 with TRBJ2-5, with TRBD1 identical over 9 bases. The J call may be mistaken, given a closer DNA end match to TRBJ2-7. The CDR3 is 13 residues long. CDR1 and CDR2 from the germline V gene are SGHRS and YFSETQ. CDR3 nucleotide sequence: TGCGCCAGCAGCTCGGACAGGGGCCACGAGCAGTACTTC. Protein sequence: CASSSDRGHEQYF.

The rearrangement joins TRBV2 to TRBJ1-5, with D possibly being TRBD1 (6 bases). Germline V lookup: CDR1 SNHLY, CDR2 FYNNEI. V lost 3 bases and J 7 bases, leaving 13 bases between the germline ends. The length of the CDR3 is 14 residues. CDR3 nucleotide sequence: TGTGCCAGCAGTGATTCAGGGGCTCGGCAGCCCCAGCATTTT. Its protein is CASSDSGARQPQHF.

The rearrangement uses TRBV19 and TRBJ2-3; weak D call: TRBD1 (6 bases). The CDR3 has 14 residues. Per the germline V gene, CDR1 is LNHDA and CDR2 is SQIVND (reference sequence). Trimming stripped 6 bases from V and 9 bases from J, with 19 bases between. This CDR3 is CASRGAGAVRTQYF. The DNA of the CDR3 is TGTGCCAGTAGGGGGGCGGGTGCCGTGCGAACGCAGTATTTT.

The chain carries TRBV19 and TRBJ1-6; TRBD1 agrees at 7 bases. The CDR3 spans 16 residues. J lost 10 bases, V lost 4 bases, and 13 bases had no gene match. Looked up from germline, CDR1 is LNHDA and CDR2 is SQIVND (reference sequence). The CDR3 here is CASSTSRTGTGSPLHF. The CDR3 nucleotides read TGTGCCAGTAGTACCTCCCGGACAGGAACCGGCTCACCCCTCCACTTT.

The J gene is TRBJ1-5, the V gene TRBV28; 7 nucleotides line up with TRBD1. The CDR3 consists of 13 residues. Germline lookup yields CDR1 MDHEN and CDR2 SYDVKM. J was trimmed by 6 bases and V by 4 bases; bases with no gene match: 3. CDR3 amino acids: CASSSYRGQPQHF. The CDR3 coding sequence is TGTGCCAGCAGTTCCTACAGGGGTCAGCCCCAGCATTTT.

The V and J genes are TRBV5-1 and TRBJ2-7; 9 nucleotides align to TRBD1. The CDR3 contains 13 residues. The ends lost 2 bases at V and 4 bases at J; junction bases unmatched: 1. The germline V gene has CDR1 SGHRS and CDR2 YFSETQ. CDR3 coding DNA: TGCGCCAGCAGCTTACAGGGGGCATACGAGCAGTACTTC. Its translation is CASSLQGAYEQYF. Based on the CDR3 plus reference TRBV5-1 and TRBJ2-7, the full variable domain is KAGVTQTPRYLIKTRGQQVTLSCSPISGHRSVSWYQQTPGQGLQFLFEYFSETQRNKGNFPGRFSGRQFSNSRSEMNVSTLELGDSALYLCASSLQGAYEQYFGPGTRLTVT.

The chain couples TRBV11-1 to TRBJ2-5, with a weak D call TRBD1 (5 bases). Per germline, CDR1 SGHAT and CDR2 FQDESV (reference sequence). The CDR3 runs to 14 residues. V lost 5 bases and J 4 bases, leaving 14 bases between the germline ends. As DNA, the CDR3 is TGTGCCAGCAGCCCACCTCAGGGTCGAGAGACCCAGTACTTC. This translates into CASSPPQGRETQYF.

The chain combines TRBV6-1 with TRBJ2-7; D perhaps matches TRBD1 (5 bases). This CDR3 has 14 amino acids. CDR1 MNHNS and CDR2 SASEGT come from the germline V gene. The V end lost 5 bases, the J end lost 2 bases, and 13 bases lay between the germline ends. The CDR3, as DNA: TGTGCCAGCAGTCCACGGGCCAGGGCCTACGAGCAGTACTTC. Translating gives CASSPRARAYEQYF.

This chain links TRBV19 with TRBJ2-5, with TRBD2 matching 7 bases. Germline trimming cut 5 bases from V and 0 bases from J; bases unmatched to any gene: 9. This CDR3 comprises 16 residues. Per germline, CDR1 LNHDA and CDR2 SQIVND (reference sequence). The CDR3 coding sequence is TGTGCCAGTAGTGAAGACTTCGCGGGAGACCAAGAGACCCAGTACTTC. It yields the protein CASSEDFAGDQETQYF.

The chain employs TRBV19 and TRBJ1-1; 9 bases are shared with TRBD1. The CDR3 length is 16 residues. V was clipped by 2 bases and J by 8 bases; unmatched bases: 12. Germline V gives CDR1 LNHDA, CDR2 SQIVND (reference sequence). CDR3 loop: CASSIFLGQGEGEAFF. The CDR3 DNA reads as TGTGCCAGTAGTATATTCCTGGGACAGGGCGAGGGAGAAGCTTTCTTT. Based on the CDR3 plus reference TRBV19 and TRBJ1-1, the full variable domain is DGGITQSPKYLFRKEGQNVTLSCEQNLNHDAMYWYRQDPGQGLRLIYYSQIVNDFQKGDIAEGYSVSREKKESFPLTVTSAQKNPTAFYLCASSIFLGQGEGEAFFGQGTRLTVV.